This is a list of T cell receptor beta chains from one sample in a study of molecular identifiers for immune sequencing clone quantification. TCRdb reprocessed the PCR reads via MiXCR and lists one record per CDR3 protein. The table has some 97,000 distinct CDR3 sequences, 24% seen once. Sequencing used naive CD8+ T cells from blood, with Jurkat cell RNA spiked in. The source of these receptors is a human donor in good health. Some libraries in this study had Jurkat cell RNA spiked in. Each CDR3 is given with its conserved first and last residue. D genes are given only for firm matches. The listing skips clone size in some rows; elsewhere it reads once, few, many or a size class.

j_call,d_call,v_call,clone_size,cdr3_nt,cdr3_aa
TRBJ2-1,TRBD2,TRBV29-1,many,TGCAGCGGGACGACTAGCGAAGACTACAATGAGCAGTTCTTC,CSGTTSEDYNEQFF
TRBJ2-7,TRBD2,TRBV29-1,many,TGCAGCGTTGAAGATCCGGCGGGGGTCGAGCAGTACTTC,CSVEDPAGVEQYF
TRBJ1-5,NA,TRBV4-3,NA,TGCGCCAGCAGCCAAACCCAGGGTCAGCCCCAGCATTTT,CASSQTQGQPQHF
TRBJ2-7,TRBD2,TRBV20-1,many,TGCAGTGCTAGAGATCTAATAGCGGGAGTAGGAGAGCAGTACTTC,CSARDLIAGVGEQYF
TRBJ1-1,NA,TRBV7-8,NA,TGTGCCAGCAGCCCCACCTTAGGGGTTTTCACTGAAGCTTTCTTT,CASSPTLGVFTEAFF
TRBJ2-4,NA,TRBV7-2,NA,TGTGCCAGCAGCTTAATCCCGCCGGGCCTAGCCGCCCAGACCAAAAGCATTCAGTACTTC,CASSLIPPGLAAQTKSIQYF
TRBJ2-1,NA,TRBV4-3,NA,TGCGCCAGCAGCTTTAGCGGAGCTTACAATGAGCAGTTCTTC,CASSFSGAYNEQFF
TRBJ2-5,TRBD1,TRBV12-3/TRBV12-4,few,TGTGCCAGCAGTTTAGCCCTATTGTGGTCGAGGACAGGCCAAGAGACCCAGTACTTC,CASSLALLWSRTGQETQYF
TRBJ2-7,TRBD1,TRBV13,few,TGTGCCAGCAGCTTTGGGACAGACTCCTACGAGCAGTACTTC,CASSFGTDSYEQYF
TRBJ2-2,TRBD1,TRBV6-2/TRBV6-3,many,TGTGCCAGCACCCAGACAGGGTATGGTACCGGGGAGCTGTTTTTT,CASTQTGYGTGELFF
TRBJ2-1,TRBD2,TRBV7-9,NA,TGTGCCAGCAGAGACGGGACTAGCGGTAACAATGAGCAGTTCTTC,CASRDGTSGNNEQFF
TRBJ1-5,NA,TRBV12-3/TRBV12-4,many,TGTGCCAGCAGCCGCGACAGAGACAAATTCAATCAGCCCCAGCATTTT,CASSRDRDKFNQPQHF
TRBJ1-1,NA,TRBV29-1,NA,TGCAACACAGTGATGAGCACTGAAGCTTTCTTT,CNTVMSTEAFF
TRBJ2-2,NA,TRBV4-2,many,TGTGCCAGCAGCCCACCAGGTTTAGCCGGGGAGCTGTTTTTT,CASSPPGLAGELFF
TRBJ2-3,TRBD2,TRBV28,few,TGTGCCAGCAGTTTTGGGGGACTAGCGCTCACAGATACGCAGTATTTT,CASSFGGLALTDTQYF
TRBJ1-3,TRBD1,TRBV7-9,many,TGTGCCAGCAGCTTGGCTACAGGGGGCTCTGGAAACACCATATATTTT,CASSLATGGSGNTIYF
TRBJ2-7,TRBD1,TRBV7-9,NA,TGTGCCAGCAGCTTAGGCCCGACAGGGGCCTACGAGCAGTACTTC,CASSLGPTGAYEQYF
TRBJ2-2,NA,TRBV5-3,NA,TGTACCAGCAGCTTGGCTTCCGGGGAGCTGTTTTTT,CTSSLASGELFF
TRBJ2-1,NA,TRBV4-3,NA,TGCGGCAGCAGCCTAGTTGGCGGGGATGAGCAGTTCTTC,CGSSLVGGDEQFF
TRBJ1-5,NA,TRBV20-1,many,TGCAGTGCTAGAGATACGGGGGTCCCCCAGCCCCAGCATTTT,CSARDTGVPQPQHF
TRBJ2-7,TRBD2,TRBV5-4,many,TGTGCCAGCAGCTTGGATGGGGGGGTCTCCTACGAGCAGTACTTC,CASSLDGGVSYEQYF
TRBJ2-3,NA,TRBV30,many,TGTGCCTGGATGTGGGCTGATACGCAGTATTTT,CAWMWADTQYF